This is a list of T cell receptor beta chains from one sample in a study of quantifying T cell responses using KT2 cells. TCRdb recomputed calls from the UMI-ligation and nested PCR reads with MiXCR, one row per CDR3 protein. The repertoire has around 30,000 distinct CDR3 sequences, 10% of them found once; the top ten carry roughly 10%. What was sequenced was PBMCs spiked with cells of the T cell clone KT2. Receptor source: a human donor. The CDR3 runs from the conserved cysteine through the conserved F or W. A D gene is named only where the DNA matches it firmly. Clone size is not always given. Where it is, it says once, few, many or a class for expanded clones.

CDR3aa	CDR3nt	j_gene	abundance	v_gene	d_gene
CASSIGPWGTYEQYF	TGTGCCAGCAGTATCGGGCCCTGGGGGACCTACGAGCAGTACTTC	TRBJ2-7	many	TRBV27	-
CSVEGRASGGTEAFF	TGCAGCGTTGAAGGACGTGCCTCGGGGGGCACTGAAGCTTTCTTT	TRBJ1-1	many	TRBV29-1	-
CASSAAVSGNEAFF	TGTGCCAGCTCGGCTGCTGTGTCGGGGAATGAAGCTTTCTTT	TRBJ1-1	many	TRBV6-5	-
CASTPVLDRDYGYTF	TGTGCCAGCACCCCCGTCCTGGACAGAGACTATGGCTACACCTTC	TRBJ1-2	many	TRBV6-5	-
CASSVGDNQPQHF	TGTGCCAGCAGTGTGGGGGACAATCAGCCCCAGCATTTT	TRBJ1-5	-	TRBV2	-
CSVTPSGSYNEQFF	TGCAGCGTGACTCCTAGCGGGAGCTACAATGAGCAGTTCTTC	TRBJ2-1	-	TRBV29-1	TRBD2
CSVLPYLAADTQYF	TGCAGCGTTCTCCCCTATTTAGCGGCAGATACGCAGTATTTT	TRBJ2-3	once	TRBV29-1	-
CASSLGRSTDTQYF	TGCGCCAGCAGCTTGGGCAGGTCCACAGATACGCAGTATTTT	TRBJ2-3	few	TRBV5-1	-
CASSEGPSFEQYF	TGTGCCAGCAGTGAAGGTCCTAGCTTTGAGCAGTACTTC	TRBJ2-7	-	TRBV2	-
CASIDSLYTGELFF	TGTGCCAGCATCGACAGCCTCTACACCGGGGAGCTGTTTTTT	TRBJ2-2	many	TRBV6-2/TRBV6-3	-
CSARFRTDTQYF	TGCAGTGCTAGGTTCAGAACAGATACGCAGTATTTT	TRBJ2-3	many	TRBV20-1	-
CAWGRETGGGTEAFF	TGTGCCTGGGGACGAGAGACAGGGGGGGGGACTGAAGCTTTCTTT	TRBJ1-1	many	TRBV30	TRBD1
CSAREDRDRWDTQYF	TGCAGTGCTAGAGAAGACCGGGACCGGTGGGATACGCAGTATTTT	TRBJ2-3	few	TRBV20-1	-
CASSQVLGRSYNEQFF	TGCGCCAGCAGCCAAGTCCTCGGGAGATCCTACAATGAGCAGTTCTTC	TRBJ2-1	-	TRBV4-3	-
CSVTGSSADTQYF	TGCAGCGTCACCGGGAGTTCGGCAGATACGCAGTATTTT	TRBJ2-3	-	TRBV29-1	-
CATSRVAGSSYEQYF	TGTGCCACCAGCAGAGTCGCTGGGTCCTCCTACGAGCAGTACTTC	TRBJ2-7	few	TRBV15	-
CASSLAGGNYGYTF	TGTGCCAGCAGCTTAGCTGGAGGGAACTATGGCTACACCTTC	TRBJ1-2	many	TRBV7-2	-